This passage covers 8 T cell receptor beta chains from one sample sequenced in a study of shared clonotypes between healthy human individuals. Assay used: immunoSEQ multiplex PCR; TCRdb lists only in-frame clones, some missing. The table includes over a million clones, 78% detected once. Sequenced sample: memory CD4+ T cells from PBMCs. Subset given: CD45RA-negative fraction. The origin of the receptors is a man aged 18 to 29 in good health. Some clones in this sample may be carry-over from other donors' samples.

This chain links TRBV6-5 with TRBJ1-1; TRBD1 matches at 9 bases. Germline CDR1 and CDR2: MNHEY and SVGAGI. With V trimmed by 2 bases and J by 6 bases, 4 bases remained unmatched. The CDR3 length is 14 residues. CDR3 sequence reads: CASSYDRDRAEAFF. The DNA of the CDR3 is TGTGCCAGCAGTTACGACCGGGACAGGGCTGAAGCTTTCTTT.

CDR3 nucleotides: TGTGCCAGCAGTGATGGTTATAGAGACTACGAGCAGTACTTC. This sequence encodes CASSDGYRDYEQYF. This sequence joins TRBV2 and TRBJ2-7; D is ambiguous. The CDR3 has 14 residues. The germline V gene encodes CDR1 SNHLY and CDR2 FYNNEI. Trimming cost V 3 bases and J 3 bases, with 12 bases left between them.

This clone was detected once. V and J are TRBV4-1 and TRBJ1-5; 9 bases are a match to TRBD1. CDR1 MGHRA and CDR2 YSYEKL come from the germline V gene. This CDR3 contains 16 residues. The V and J ends lost 2 bases and 0 bases, in that order; junction bases with no gene match: 2. The CDR3 sequence: CASSQTGQGSNQPQHF. The CDR3 nucleotides read TGCGCCAGCAGCCAAACGGGACAGGGTAGCAATCAGCCCCAGCATTTT.

The rearrangement uses TRBV7-2 and TRBJ2-1; maybe TRBD1 (7 bases). Germline values: CDR1 SGHTA, CDR2 FQGNSA. This CDR3 is 13 amino acids long. Trimming removed 5 bases from V and 14 bases from J, with 19 bases in between. In nucleotides, the CDR3 is TGTGCCAGCAGCCCAGACGGGGGCAGGGGGGAGTTCTTC. As protein: CASSPDGGRGEFF.

The chain has TRBV7-3 and TRBJ1-2, with D perhaps matching TRBD1 (5 bases). The germline V gene encodes CDR1 SGHTA and CDR2 FQGTGA. Trimming took off 5 bases at V and 4 bases at J, with 17 bases between the two ends. This CDR3 has 15 residues. In DNA, the CDR3 is TGTGCCAGCAGCCGTCTTGGGGGGTTTGCCTATGGCTACACCTTC. It is translated as CASSRLGGFAYGYTF.

The gene calls are TRBV15 and TRBJ2-4; D not resolved. This CDR3 comprises 12 residues. Germline CDR1 and CDR2: LNHNV and YYDKDF (reference sequence). Trimming took off 1 base at V and 5 bases at J, with 3 bases between the two ends. CDR3 residues: CATSRGENIQYF. In DNA, the CDR3 is TGTGCCACCAGCAGAGGGGAAAACATTCAGTACTTC.

In this sample, this clone turned up a few times. Other DNA sequences within the sample encode an identical CDR3. The chain employs TRBV15 and TRBJ1-2; 7 nucleotides line up with TRBD1. This CDR3 comprises 13 residues. V shed 3 bases and J 3 bases; nucleotides not matched to a gene: 1. Germline V gene data show CDR1 as LNHNV and CDR2 as YYDKDF (reference sequence). In DNA, the CDR3 is TGTGCCACCAGCAGGGGGACAGACTATGGCTACACCTTC. It is translated as CATSRGTDYGYTF. Filled out from reference TRBV15 and TRBJ1-2, the complete variable domain reads DAMVIQNPRYQVTQFGKPVTLSCSQTLNHNVMYWYQQKSSQAPKLLFHYYDKDFNNEADTPDNFQSRRPNTSFCFLDIRSPGLGDTAMYLCATSRGTDYGYTFGSGTRLTVV.

The chain employs TRBV28 and TRBJ2-3, with D possibly called TRBD1 or TRBD2 (5 bases each). The CDR3 sequence is 14 residues long. Germline-derived CDR1 and CDR2 are MDHEN and SYDVKM. Trimming stripped 4 bases from V and 4 bases from J, with 12 bases between. The CDR3 nucleotides are TGTGCCAGCAGTTGGGGGTTTGGCTCAGATACGCAGTATTTT. Encoded protein: CASSWGFGSDTQYF.